What follows is one T cell receptor (beta chain) and its context. The sample comes from a study of blood T cell repertoires in COVID-19. About the research overall: Sources were T cells, B-cell-depleted T cells, or PBMCs; the material itself was cDNA or gDNA.

The CDR3 covers 13 residues. With 5 bases removed from V and 0 bases from J, the gap between germline ends came to 8 bases. CDR1 MNHEY and CDR2 SMNVEV come from the germline V gene (reference sequence). Clinical histories supplied by participants themselves formed the basis of cohort assignment. The protocol was immunoSEQ multiplex PCR, while the TCRdb copy is restricted to in-frame clones and leaves out a portion. The top ten clones hold 8% to 10% of a sample with fewer than 350,000 clones, about 91% of them seen once. Material: PBMCs or T cells enriched from blood (not recorded which). This chain links TRBV27 with TRBJ2-7; the D is unclear. This TCR derives from a woman between 40 and 50 years old who had recovered from COVID-19. CDR3 nucleotide sequence: TGTGCCAGCAGTCCCCTCGGCTCCTACGAGCAGTACTTC. Encoded protein: CASSPLGSYEQYF.